This is a list of T cell receptor beta chains from one sample in a study of shared clonotypes between healthy human individuals. Assay used: immunoSEQ multiplex PCR; TCRdb lists only in-frame clones, some missing. The sample records about 680,000 clones, about 74% being singletons. The specimen sequenced was memory CD4+ T cells sorted from blood. These receptors all come from a woman in her 30s in good health. Both conserved end residues are part of each CDR3. D genes are given only for firm matches. Size values are once, few and many counts, or a class for expanded clones, and some rows have none.

TRBV6-5	NA	TRBJ2-5	once	TGTGCCAGCAGTTACTGGATTAGGGGGGCTTGGGAGACCCAGTACTTC	CASSYWIRGAWETQYF
TRBV7-9	TRBD1	TRBJ2-7	NA	TGTGCCAGCAGCTCACAGGGGGTCGAGCAGTACTTC	CASSSQGVEQYF
TRBV7-3	NA	TRBJ2-3	NA	TGTGCCAGCAGCCCCCAAGGTGGTAATACGCAGTATTTT	CASSPQGGNTQYF
TRBV25-1	NA	TRBJ1-4	NA	TGTGCCAGCAGTGACTTGGGATTGGCGGAACTGTTTTTT	CASSDLGLAELFF
TRBV9	TRBD2	TRBJ2-5	NA	TGTGCCAGCAGCGTATGGGGGAGGGCGCAAGAGACCCAGTACTTC	CASSVWGRAQETQYF
TRBV14	NA	TRBJ1-1	NA	TGTGCCAGCAGCCAAGACGAGGGGGGTATAGCTTTCTTT	CASSQDEGGIAFF
TRBV9	TRBD2	TRBJ2-1	NA	TGTGCCAGCAGCGGCCGCAGGGACCCCAAGGTCTTTAGCGGGAGAAATGAGCAGTTCTTC	CASSGRRDPKVFSGRNEQFF
TRBV28	NA	TRBJ2-7	few	TGTGCCAGCAGTATTTTAAGCCACGAGCAGTACTTC	CASSILSHEQYF
TRBV6-5	TRBD2	TRBJ2-7	NA	TGTGCCAGCAGCGCCAGGACTAGCGGGAGTATGGAGCAGTACTTC	CASSARTSGSMEQYF
TRBV14	NA	TRBJ2-7	once	TGTGCCAGCAGCCAAGAGTGGACCTACGAGCAGTACTTC	CASSQEWTYEQYF
TRBV5-1	TRBD1	TRBJ2-5	NA	TGCGCCAGCAGCTTGGTAAACGGACAGGGTTTAGAGACCCAGTACTTC	CASSLVNGQGLETQYF
TRBV21-1	NA	TRBJ2-1	NA	TGTGCCAGCAGCCTCCGTCGACAGGGGGCTGGGAATGAGCAGTTCTTC	CASSLRRQGAGNEQFF
TRBV28	NA	TRBJ1-2	NA	TGTGCCAGCAGCCCCCCCGGGACGGTCAACTATGGCTACACCTTC	CASSPPGTVNYGYTF
TRBV11-2	NA	TRBJ1-1	NA	TGTGCCAGCAGCTTACAGTATACTGAAGCTTTCTTT	CASSLQYTEAFF
TRBV28	NA	TRBJ1-2	NA	TGTGCCAGCAGTTTGAGAAACTATGGCTACACCTTC	CASSLRNYGYTF
TRBV28	TRBD1	TRBJ1-6	NA	TGTGCCAGCACTAAAACCGGGACAGACAATTCACCCCTCCACTTT	CASTKTGTDNSPLHF
TRBV2	NA	TRBJ2-3	NA	TGTGCCAGTACTGGACACACAGATACGCAGTATTTT	CASTGHTDTQYF
TRBV5-1	NA	TRBJ2-3	once	TGCGCCAGCAGCTGGGGAGCAGACAGCACAGATACGCAGTATTTT	CASSWGADSTDTQYF
TRBV11-2	NA	TRBJ2-3	NA	TGTGCCAGCAGCTTATTGAGACTTGATACGCAGTATTTT	CASSLLRLDTQYF
TRBV7-9	TRBD2	TRBJ2-7	NA	TGTGCCAGCAGCTTAGAATATGGGGGAGGGCGCTACGAGCAGTACTTC	CASSLEYGGGRYEQYF
TRBV5-6	TRBD2	TRBJ2-3	NA	TGTGCCAGCAGCCAGCTAGCGGGCCTAAGGAGCACAGATACGCAGTATTTT	CASSQLAGLRSTDTQYF
TRBV15	NA	TRBJ1-3	NA	TGTGCCACCAGCAGAGACAAGGGCTCTGGAAACACCATATATTTT	CATSRDKGSGNTIYF
TRBV29-1	NA	TRBJ2-3	few	TGCAGCGGGAGGGGAGGAGGCACAGATACGCAGTATTTT	CSGRGGGTDTQYF
TRBV13	TRBD1	TRBJ1-1	NA	TGTGCCAGCAGCTTAGATGGGACAGGGACCACTGAAGCTTTCTTT	CASSLDGTGTTEAFF
TRBV7-3	TRBD2	TRBJ2-3	NA	TGTGCCAGCAGCTACGCAGGACTAGCAACAGATACGCAGTATTTT	CASSYAGLATDTQYF
TRBV9	TRBD1	TRBJ1-2	once	TGTGCCAGCAGCGTAGGGCAGGGGGACAACTATGGCTACACCTTC	CASSVGQGDNYGYTF
TRBV5-1	NA	TRBJ2-7	NA	TGCGCCAGCAGCTTGGGCGACACCTCCAACTCCTACGAGCAGTACTTC	CASSLGDTSNSYEQYF
TRBV6-6	NA	TRBJ1-3	NA	TGTGCCAGCCTGGACACCCTCTCTGGAAACACCATATATTTT	CASLDTLSGNTIYF
TRBV5-1	TRBD1	TRBJ2-2	NA	TGCGCCAGCAGCTCATCCGGGACAGGGACCGGGGAGCTGTTTTTT	CASSSSGTGTGELFF
TRBV14	NA	TRBJ2-7	NA	TGTGCCAGCAGCCAAGATAAGATCTACGAGCAGTACTTC	CASSQDKIYEQYF
TRBV5-4	NA	TRBJ1-2	NA	TGTGCCAGCAGCTCGCGCACAGACCCCTATGGCTACACCTTC	CASSSRTDPYGYTF
TRBV11-2	NA	TRBJ2-7	NA	TGTGCCAGCAGCTTAGCTTTCAGGGGTGCAGTACACGAGCAGTACTTC	CASSLAFRGAVHEQYF
TRBV19	NA	TRBJ2-6	NA	TGTGCCAGTAGTGGACCCCCGGGCCGTCGAAATCTTGGGGCCAACGTCCTGACTTTC	CASSGPPGRRNLGANVLTF
TRBV5-1	TRBD1	TRBJ1-2	NA	TGCGCCAGCAGCGACGCCATACCCTCGGGACAGGGAGGCTATGGCTACACCTTC	CASSDAIPSGQGGYGYTF
TRBV6-1	NA	TRBJ2-3	NA	TGTGCCATCAGTGAGTCGGGGCTAGTGGGAAACACAGATACGCAGTATTTT	CAISESGLVGNTDTQYF
TRBV29-1	NA	TRBJ1-3	once	TGCAGCGTGGAGACTGGAAACACCATATATTTT	CSVETGNTIYF
TRBV10-1	TRBD2	TRBJ2-5	NA	TGCGCCAGCAGTGAGCTAGCGGGAGCTGTAGAGACCCAGTACTTC	CASSELAGAVETQYF
TRBV4-1	NA	TRBJ2-1	NA	TGCGCCAGCAGCCAATCCCGCGGGGAGTACAATGAGCAGTTCTTC	CASSQSRGEYNEQFF
TRBV21-1	NA	TRBJ2-7	NA	TGTGCCAGCAGCAAGGATTGGTGGGGGGAGTGTTTCTACGAGCAGTACTTC	CASSKDWWGECFYEQYF
TRBV7-6	NA	TRBJ2-1	few	TGTGCCAGCAGCCTCGGACTAACTCAGTACAATGAGCAGTTCTTC	CASSLGLTQYNEQFF
TRBV7-2	TRBD2	TRBJ2-1	NA	TGTGCCAGCAGCAAAGGACTAGCGGGAAATAATGAGCAGTTCTTC	CASSKGLAGNNEQFF
TRBV2	NA	TRBJ2-7	NA	TGTGCCAGCAGTGACCGGACCATCCCCTACGAGCAGTACTTC	CASSDRTIPYEQYF
TRBV7-9	TRBD2	TRBJ2-3	NA	TGTGCCAGCAGTTTTACTAGCGGGAGCACAGATACGCAGTATTTT	CASSFTSGSTDTQYF
TRBV29-1	TRBD1	TRBJ2-7	once	TGCAGCGTTGAAGCTAACACAGGGGGCCTCTCCTACGAGCAGTACTTC	CSVEANTGGLSYEQYF
TRBV29-1	NA	TRBJ2-3	NA	TGCAGCGTTGAAGCCCGAGGGGGAAGCGCAGATACGCAGTATTTT	CSVEARGGSADTQYF